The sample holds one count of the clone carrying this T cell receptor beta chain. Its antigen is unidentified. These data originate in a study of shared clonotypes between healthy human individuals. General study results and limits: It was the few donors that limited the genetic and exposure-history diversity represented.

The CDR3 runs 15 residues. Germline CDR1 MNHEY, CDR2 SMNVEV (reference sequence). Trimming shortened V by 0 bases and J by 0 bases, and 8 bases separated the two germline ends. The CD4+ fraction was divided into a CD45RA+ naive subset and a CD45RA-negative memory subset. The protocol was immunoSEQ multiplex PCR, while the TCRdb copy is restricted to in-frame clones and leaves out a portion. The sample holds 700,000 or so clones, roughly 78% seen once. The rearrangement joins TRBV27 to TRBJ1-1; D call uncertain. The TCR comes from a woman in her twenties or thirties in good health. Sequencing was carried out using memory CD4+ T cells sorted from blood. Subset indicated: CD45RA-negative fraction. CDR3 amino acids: CASSLSNRLNTEAFF. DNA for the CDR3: TGTGCCAGCAGTTTATCAAACAGATTGAACACTGAAGCTTTCTTT.